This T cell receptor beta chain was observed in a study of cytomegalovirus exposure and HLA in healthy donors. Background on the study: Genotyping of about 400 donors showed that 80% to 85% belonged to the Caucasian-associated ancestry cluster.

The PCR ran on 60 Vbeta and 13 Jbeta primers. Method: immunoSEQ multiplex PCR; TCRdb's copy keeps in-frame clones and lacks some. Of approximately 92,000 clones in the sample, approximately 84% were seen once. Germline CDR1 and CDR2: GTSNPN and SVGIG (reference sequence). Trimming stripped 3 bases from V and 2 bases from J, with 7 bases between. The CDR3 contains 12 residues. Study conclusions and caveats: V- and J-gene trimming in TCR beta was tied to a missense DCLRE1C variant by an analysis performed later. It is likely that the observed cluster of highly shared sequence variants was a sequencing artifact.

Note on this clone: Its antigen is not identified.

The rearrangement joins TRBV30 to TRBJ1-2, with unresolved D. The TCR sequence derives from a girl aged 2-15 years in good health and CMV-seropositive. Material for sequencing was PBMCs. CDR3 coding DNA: TGTGCCTGGAGCGGGAACAACTATGGCTACACCTTC. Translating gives CAWSGNNYGYTF.